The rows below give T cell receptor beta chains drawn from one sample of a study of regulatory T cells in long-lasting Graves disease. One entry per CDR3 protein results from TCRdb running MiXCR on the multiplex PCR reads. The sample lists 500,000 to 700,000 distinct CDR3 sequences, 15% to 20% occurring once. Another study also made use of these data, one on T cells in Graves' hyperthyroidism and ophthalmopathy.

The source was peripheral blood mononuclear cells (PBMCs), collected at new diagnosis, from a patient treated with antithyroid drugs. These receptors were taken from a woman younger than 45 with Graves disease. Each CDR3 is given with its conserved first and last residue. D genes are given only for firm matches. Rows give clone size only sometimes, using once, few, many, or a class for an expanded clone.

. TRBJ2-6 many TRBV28 CASSAPQGSSGTNVLTF TGTGCCAGCAGCGCCCCGCAAGGGTCCAGTGGGACCAACGTCCTGACTTTC
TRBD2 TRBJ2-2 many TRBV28 CATLGLAGVGSTGELFF TGTGCCACCCTGGGACTAGCGGGAGTTGGTTCTACTGGGGAGCTGTTTTTT
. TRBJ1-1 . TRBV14 CASSLPMNTEAFF TGTGCCAGCAGCCTCCCCATGAACACTGAAGCTTTCTTT
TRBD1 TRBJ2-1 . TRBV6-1 CASNRQGPTYNEQFF TGTGCCAGCAACCGACAGGGGCCAACCTACAATGAGCAGTTCTTC
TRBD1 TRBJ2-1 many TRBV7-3 CASSSTGAYNEQFF TGTGCCAGCAGCTCCACAGGGGCCTACAATGAGCAGTTCTTC
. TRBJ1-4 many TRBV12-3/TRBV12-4 CASSTYGEKLFF TGTGCCAGCAGCACCTACGGGGAAAAACTGTTTTTT
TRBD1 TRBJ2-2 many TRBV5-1 CASSLGQTNTGELFF TGTGCCAGCAGTTTGGGACAGACGAACACCGGGGAGCTGTTTTTT
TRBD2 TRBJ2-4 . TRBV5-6 CASSPEREGLTKNIQYF TGTGCCAGCAGCCCGGAGCGGGAGGGCTTGACCAAAAACATTCAGTACTTC
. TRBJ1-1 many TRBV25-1 CASSESTANTEAFF TGTGCCAGCAGTGAATCGACAGCGAACACTGAAGCTTTCTTT
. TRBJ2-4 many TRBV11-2 CASSLGPGAKNIQYF TGTGCCAGCAGCTTAGGACCGGGGGCCAAAAACATTCAGTACTTC
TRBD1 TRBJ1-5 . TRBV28 CASSFKGQAYQPQHF TGTGCCAGCAGTTTTAAAGGACAGGCCTATCAGCCCCAGCATTTT
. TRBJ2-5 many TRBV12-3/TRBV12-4 CASSFSETQYF TGTGCCAGCAGCTTCTCGGAGACCCAGTACTTC
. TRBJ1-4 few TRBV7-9 CASSSAGSGEKLFF TGTGCCAGCAGCTCGGCGGGGTCAGGCGAAAAACTGTTTTTT
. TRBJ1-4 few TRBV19 CASSTFEKLFF TGTGCCAGTAGTACCTTCGAAAAACTGTTTTTT
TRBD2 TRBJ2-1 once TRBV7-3 CASSLTGGAGSYNEQFF TGTGCCAGCAGCTTAACGGGAGGGGCCGGCTCCTACAATGAGCAGTTCTTC
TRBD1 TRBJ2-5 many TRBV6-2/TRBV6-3 CASHRGIEETQYF TGTGCCTCCCACAGGGGAATCGAGGAGACCCAGTACTTC
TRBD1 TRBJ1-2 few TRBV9 CASSARGDGTGSAGYTF TGTGCCAGCAGCGCGAGGGGGGACGGGACAGGGTCTGCTGGCTACACCTTC
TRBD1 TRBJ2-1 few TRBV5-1 CASSATGQVNEQFF TGCGCCAGCAGCGCTACCGGACAGGTCAATGAGCAGTTCTTC
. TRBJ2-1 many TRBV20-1 CSASNGMYNEQFF TGCAGTGCTAGTAACGGGATGTACAATGAGCAGTTCTTC
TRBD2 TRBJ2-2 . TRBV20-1 CSARDAGGPRGELFF TGCAGTGCTAGAGATGCGGGAGGGCCTCGGGGGGAGCTGTTTTTT
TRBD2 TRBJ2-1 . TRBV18 CASSPGTNHHYDYNEQFF TGTGCCAGCTCACCGGGGACTAACCACCACTATGACTACAATGAGCAGTTCTTC
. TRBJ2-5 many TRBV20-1 CSARGQTWLAQYF TGCAGTGCTAGAGGACAGACTTGGTTGGCCCAGTACTTC
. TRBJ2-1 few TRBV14 CASSQVPTSYNEQFF TGTGCCAGCAGCCAAGTGCCTACCTCCTACAATGAGCAGTTCTTC
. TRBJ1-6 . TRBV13 CACSLLGREHSPLHF TGTGCCTGCAGCCTACTAGGACGCGAGCATTCACCCCTCCACTTT
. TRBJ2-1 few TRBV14 CASSQSLGLGENEQFF TGTGCCAGCAGCCAATCTTTGGGATTAGGCGAAAATGAGCAGTTCTTC
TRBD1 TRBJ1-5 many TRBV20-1 CSLTGANSNQPQHF TGCAGCCTGACAGGGGCAAATAGCAATCAGCCCCAGCATTTT
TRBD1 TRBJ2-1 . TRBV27 CASSPRQGTLPNEQFF TGTGCCAGCAGCCCCCGACAGGGGACCCTACCCAATGAGCAGTTCTTC
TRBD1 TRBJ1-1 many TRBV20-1 CSAPKGGSDTEAFF TGCAGTGCGCCGAAAGGGGGCTCGGACACTGAAGCTTTCTTT
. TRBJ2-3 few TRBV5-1 CASSFVADTQYF TGCGCCAGCAGTTTCGTCGCAGATACGCAGTATTTT
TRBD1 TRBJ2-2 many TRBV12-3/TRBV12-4 CASSLAGTGDTGELFF TGTGCCAGCAGTTTAGCCGGGACAGGGGACACCGGGGAGCTGTTTTTT
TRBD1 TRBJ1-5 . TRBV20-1 CSAHAWGDSTNNQPQHF TGCAGTGCCCACGCGTGGGGGGACAGCACTAACAATCAGCCCCAGCATTTT
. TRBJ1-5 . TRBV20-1 CSASSVAGHQPQHF TGCAGTGCTAGTTCGGTGGCAGGACATCAGCCCCAGCATTTT
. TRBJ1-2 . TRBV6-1 CAVRSGANYGYTF TGTGCCGTAAGGTCAGGGGCCAACTATGGCTACACCTTC
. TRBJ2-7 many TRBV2 CASSAPAGVEYEQYF TGTGCCAGCAGTGCCCCGGCAGGGGTAGAGTACGAGCAGTACTTC
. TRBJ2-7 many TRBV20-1 CSASRYEQYF TGCAGTGCTAGTCGCTACGAGCAGTACTTC
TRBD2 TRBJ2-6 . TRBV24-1 CATSDLAPLAGGAGANVLTF TGTGCCACCAGTGATTTGGCCCCGCTAGCGGGAGGGGCTGGGGCCAACGTCCTGACTTTC
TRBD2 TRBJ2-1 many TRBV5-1 CASSPGLAGVLNEQFF TGCGCCAGCAGCCCGGGACTAGCGGGAGTATTGAATGAGCAGTTCTTC
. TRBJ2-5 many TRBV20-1 CSAPRVQETQYF TGCAGTGCGCCCCGAGTCCAAGAGACCCAGTACTTC
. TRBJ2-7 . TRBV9 CASSVWGLGEQYF TGTGCCAGCAGCGTTTGGGGACTGGGGGAGCAGTACTTC
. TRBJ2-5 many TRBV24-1 CATSDSLSAEETQYF TGTGCCACCAGTGATAGCTTGTCGGCAGAAGAGACCCAGTACTTC
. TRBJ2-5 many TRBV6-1 CASRGTSAQETQYF TGTGCCAGCAGGGGGACCTCCGCCCAAGAGACCCAGTACTTC
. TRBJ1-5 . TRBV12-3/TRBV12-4 CASKGPGNQPQHF TGTGCCAGCAAAGGTCCGGGGAATCAGCCCCAGCATTTT
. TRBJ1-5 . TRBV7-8 CASNQAGNSNQPQHF TGTGCCAGCAACCAAGCTGGAAATAGCAATCAGCCCCAGCATTTT
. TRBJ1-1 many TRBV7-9 CASSRADLSMNTEAFF TGTGCCAGCAGCCGCGCCGATCTATCAATGAACACTGAAGCTTTCTTT
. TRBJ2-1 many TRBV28 CASSSTGFGQYNEQFF TGTGCCAGCAGTTCCACAGGTTTCGGGCAATACAATGAGCAGTTCTTC